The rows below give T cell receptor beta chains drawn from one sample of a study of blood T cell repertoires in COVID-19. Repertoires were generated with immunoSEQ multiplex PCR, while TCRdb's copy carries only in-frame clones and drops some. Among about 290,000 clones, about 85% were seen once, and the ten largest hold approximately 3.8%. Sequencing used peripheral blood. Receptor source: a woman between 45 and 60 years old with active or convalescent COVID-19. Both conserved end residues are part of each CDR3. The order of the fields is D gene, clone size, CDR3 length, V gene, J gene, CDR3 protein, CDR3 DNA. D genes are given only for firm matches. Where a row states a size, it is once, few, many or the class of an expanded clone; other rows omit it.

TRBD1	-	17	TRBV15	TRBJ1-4	CATSRGDRHFSNEKLFF	TGTGCCACCAGCAGAGGGGACAGGCATTTTTCTAATGAAAAACTGTTTTTT
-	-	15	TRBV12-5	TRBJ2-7	CASASTGTGVPEQYF	TGTGCTAGTGCCTCCACCGGGACGGGGGTACCCGAGCAGTACTTC
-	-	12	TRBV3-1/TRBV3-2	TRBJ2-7	CASSLRDYEQYF	TGTGCCAGCAGCCTGAGGGACTACGAGCAGTACTTC
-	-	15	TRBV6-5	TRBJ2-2	CASSLEGQNTGELFF	TGTGCCAGCTCCCTTGAAGGACAGAACACCGGGGAGCTGTTTTTT
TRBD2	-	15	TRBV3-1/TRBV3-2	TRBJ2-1	CASSPIAGVSNEQFF	TGTGCCAGCAGCCCAATAGCGGGAGTCTCCAATGAGCAGTTCTTC
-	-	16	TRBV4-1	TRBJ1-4	CASSQGGARFNEKLFF	TGCGCCAGCAGCCAAGGGGGCGCCCGTTTTAATGAAAAACTGTTTTTT
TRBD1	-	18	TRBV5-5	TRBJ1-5	CASSLRDRGDLGNQPQHF	TGTGCCAGCAGCCTTAGGGACAGGGGGGACTTGGGCAATCAGCCCCAGCATTTT
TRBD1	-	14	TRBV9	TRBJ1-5	CASNQGVSNQPQHF	TGTGCCAGCAATCAGGGGGTTAGCAATCAGCCCCAGCATTTT
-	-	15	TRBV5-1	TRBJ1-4	CASSLERDENEKLFF	TGCGCCAGCAGCTTGGAGCGGGACGAGAATGAAAAACTGTTTTTT
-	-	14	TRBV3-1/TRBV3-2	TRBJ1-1	CASTQGEGDTEAFF	TGTGCCAGCACCCAGGGAGAGGGGGACACTGAAGCTTTCTTT
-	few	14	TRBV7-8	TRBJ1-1	CASSLSTGTTEAFF	TGTGCCAGCAGCTTATCTACAGGGACCACTGAAGCTTTCTTT
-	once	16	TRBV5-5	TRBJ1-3	CASSQTTGFSGNTIYF	TGTGCCAGCAGCCAGACGACGGGGTTTAGTGGAAACACCATATATTTT
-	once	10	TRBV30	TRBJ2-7	CAWKANEQYF	TGTGCCTGGAAAGCAAACGAGCAGTACTTC
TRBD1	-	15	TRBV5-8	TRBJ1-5	CASSFRGLSNQPQHF	TGTGCCAGCAGCTTCAGGGGGCTGAGCAATCAGCCCCAGCATTTT
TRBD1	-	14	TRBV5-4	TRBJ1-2	CASSTWDRLGGYTF	TGTGCCAGCAGCACCTGGGACAGGCTAGGAGGCTACACCTTC
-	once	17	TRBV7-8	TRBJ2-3	CASSLARARTSTDTQYF	TGTGCCAGCAGCTTAGCGCGGGCCAGGACCAGCACAGATACGCAGTATTTT
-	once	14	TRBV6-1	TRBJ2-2	CASSENWGAGELFF	TGTGCCAGCAGTGAAAACTGGGGGGCCGGGGAGCTGTTTTTT